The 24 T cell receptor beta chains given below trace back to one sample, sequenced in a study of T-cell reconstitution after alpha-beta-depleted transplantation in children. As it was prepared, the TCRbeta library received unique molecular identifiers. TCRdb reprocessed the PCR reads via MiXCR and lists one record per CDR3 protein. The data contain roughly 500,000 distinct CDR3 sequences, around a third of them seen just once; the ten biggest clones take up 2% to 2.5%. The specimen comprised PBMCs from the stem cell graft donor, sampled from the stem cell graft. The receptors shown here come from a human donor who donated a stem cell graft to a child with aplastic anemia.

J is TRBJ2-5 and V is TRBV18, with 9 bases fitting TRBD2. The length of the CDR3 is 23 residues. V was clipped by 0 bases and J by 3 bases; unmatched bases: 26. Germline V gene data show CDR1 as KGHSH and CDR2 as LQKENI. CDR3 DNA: TGTGCCAGCTCACCACCGAATATCGGGGGCTCTCTATTAGCGGGAGATCTAAAAGAGACCCAGTACTTC. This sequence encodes CASSPPNIGGSLLAGDLKETQYF.

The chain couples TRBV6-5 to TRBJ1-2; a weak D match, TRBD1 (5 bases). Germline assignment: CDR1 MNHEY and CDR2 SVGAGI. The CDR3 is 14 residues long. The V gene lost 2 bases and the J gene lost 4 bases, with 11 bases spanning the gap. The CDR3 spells CASSYAGNLYGYTF. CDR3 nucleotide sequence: TGTGCCAGCAGTTACGCAGGGAACCTCTATGGCTACACCTTC.

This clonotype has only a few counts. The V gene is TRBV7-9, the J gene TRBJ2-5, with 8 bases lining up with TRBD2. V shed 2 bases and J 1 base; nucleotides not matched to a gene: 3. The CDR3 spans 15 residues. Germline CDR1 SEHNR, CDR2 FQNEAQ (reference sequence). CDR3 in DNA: TGTGCCAGCAGCTTAACTAGCGGCCTCCAAGAGACCCAGTACTTC. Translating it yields CASSLTSGLQETQYF.

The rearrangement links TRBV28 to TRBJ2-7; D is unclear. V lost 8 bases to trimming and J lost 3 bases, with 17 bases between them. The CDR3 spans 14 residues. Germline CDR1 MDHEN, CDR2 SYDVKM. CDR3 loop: CASSGPQALYEQYF. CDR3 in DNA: TGTGCCAGCTCCGGGCCCCAGGCCCTCTACGAGCAGTACTTC.

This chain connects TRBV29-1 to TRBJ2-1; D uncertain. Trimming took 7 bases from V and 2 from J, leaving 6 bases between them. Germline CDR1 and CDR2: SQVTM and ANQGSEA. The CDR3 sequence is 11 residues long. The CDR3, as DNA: TGCAGCGAGGTTACCTACAATGAGCAGTTCTTC. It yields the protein CSEVTYNEQFF.

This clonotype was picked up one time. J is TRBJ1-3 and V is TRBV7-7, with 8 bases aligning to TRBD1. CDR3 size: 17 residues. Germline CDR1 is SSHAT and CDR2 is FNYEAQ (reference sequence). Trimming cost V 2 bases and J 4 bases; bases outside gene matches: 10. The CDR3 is CASSLYGTGCRGNTIYF. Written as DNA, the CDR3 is TGTGCCAGCAGCTTATACGGGACAGGTTGCCGAGGAAACACCATATATTTT.

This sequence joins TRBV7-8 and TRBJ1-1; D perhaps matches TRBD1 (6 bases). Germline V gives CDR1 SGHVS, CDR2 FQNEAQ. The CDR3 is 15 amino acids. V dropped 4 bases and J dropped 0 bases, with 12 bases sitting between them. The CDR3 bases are TGTGCCAGCAGCTGGCGAGGGGGGTTGAACACTGAAGCTTTCTTT. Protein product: CASSWRGGLNTEAFF.

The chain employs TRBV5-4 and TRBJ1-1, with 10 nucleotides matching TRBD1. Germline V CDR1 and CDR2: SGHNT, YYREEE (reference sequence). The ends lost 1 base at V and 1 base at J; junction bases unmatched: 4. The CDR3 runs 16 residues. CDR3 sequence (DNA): TGTGCCAGCAGCTTGCGACAGGGGGCAAGGAACACTGAAGCTTTCTTT. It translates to CASSLRQGARNTEAFF.

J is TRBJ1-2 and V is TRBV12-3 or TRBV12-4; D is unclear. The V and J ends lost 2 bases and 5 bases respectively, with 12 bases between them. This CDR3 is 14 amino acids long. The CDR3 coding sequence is TGTGCCAGCAGTTTACGTAGTTTATCATATGGCTACACCTTC. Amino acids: CASSLRSLSYGYTF.

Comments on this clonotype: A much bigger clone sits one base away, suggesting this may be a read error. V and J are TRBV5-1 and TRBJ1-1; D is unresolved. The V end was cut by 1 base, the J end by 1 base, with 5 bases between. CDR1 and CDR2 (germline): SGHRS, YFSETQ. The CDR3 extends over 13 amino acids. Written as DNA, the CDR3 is TGCGCCAGCAGCTTGCCGGAGAACACTGAAGCTTTCTTT. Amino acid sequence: CASSLPENTEAFF.

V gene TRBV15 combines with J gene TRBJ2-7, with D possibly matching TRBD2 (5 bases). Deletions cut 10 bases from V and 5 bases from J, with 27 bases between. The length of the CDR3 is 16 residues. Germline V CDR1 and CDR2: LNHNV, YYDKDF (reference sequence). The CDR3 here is CARSTRWANDEDEQYF. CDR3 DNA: TGTGCCAGATCTACTAGGTGGGCCAACGACGAGGACGAGCAGTACTTC.

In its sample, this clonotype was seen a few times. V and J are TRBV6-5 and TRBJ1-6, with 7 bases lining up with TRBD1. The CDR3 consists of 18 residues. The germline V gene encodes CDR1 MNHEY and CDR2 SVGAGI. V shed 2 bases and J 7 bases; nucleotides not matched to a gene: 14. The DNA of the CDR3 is TGTGCCAGCAGTTACGGGTCCGGTGGGAAGGGGGCGAATTCACCCCTCCACTTT. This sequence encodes CASSYGSGGKGANSPLHF.

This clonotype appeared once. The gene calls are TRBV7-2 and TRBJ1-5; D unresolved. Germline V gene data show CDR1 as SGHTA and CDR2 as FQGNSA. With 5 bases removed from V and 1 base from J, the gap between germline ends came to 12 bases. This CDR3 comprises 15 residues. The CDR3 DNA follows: TGTGCCAGCAGCCTAGGCTACAGCAGCAATCAGCCCCAGCATTTT. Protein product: CASSLGYSSNQPQHF.

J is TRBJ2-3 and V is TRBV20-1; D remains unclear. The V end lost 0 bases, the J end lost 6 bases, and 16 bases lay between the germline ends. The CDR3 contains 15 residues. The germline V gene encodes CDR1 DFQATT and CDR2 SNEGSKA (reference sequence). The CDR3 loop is CSARDHRNSYDTQYF. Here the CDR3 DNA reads TGCAGTGCTAGAGACCACAGAAATAGTTACGATACGCAGTATTTT.

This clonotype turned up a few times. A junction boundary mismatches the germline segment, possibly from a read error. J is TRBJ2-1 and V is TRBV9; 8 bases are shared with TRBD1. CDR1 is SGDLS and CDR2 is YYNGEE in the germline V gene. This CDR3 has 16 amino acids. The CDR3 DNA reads TGTGCCAGCAGCGACGGACAGGGTGCCTCCTATAATGAGCAGTTCTTC. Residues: CASSDGQGASYNEQFF.

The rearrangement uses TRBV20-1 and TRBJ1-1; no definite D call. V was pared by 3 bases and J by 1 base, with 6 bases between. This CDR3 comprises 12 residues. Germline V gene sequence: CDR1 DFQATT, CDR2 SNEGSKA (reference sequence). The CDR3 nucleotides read TGCAGTGCTAGGCGGCAGAACACTGAAGCTTTCTTT. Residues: CSARRQNTEAFF.

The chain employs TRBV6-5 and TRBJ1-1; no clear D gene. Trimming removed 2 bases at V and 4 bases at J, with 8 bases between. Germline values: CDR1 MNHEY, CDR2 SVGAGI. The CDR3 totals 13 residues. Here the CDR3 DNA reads TGTGCCAGCAGTTACAGGGTCGGCACTGAAGCTTTCTTT. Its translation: CASSYRVGTEAFF.

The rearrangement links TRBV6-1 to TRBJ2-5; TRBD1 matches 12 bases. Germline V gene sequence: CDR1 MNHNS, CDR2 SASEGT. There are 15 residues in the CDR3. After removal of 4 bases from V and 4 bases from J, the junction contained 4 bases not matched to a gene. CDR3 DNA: TGTGCCAGCAGTGGACCGGGACAGGGGGCAGAGACCCAGTACTTC. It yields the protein CASSGPGQGAETQYF.

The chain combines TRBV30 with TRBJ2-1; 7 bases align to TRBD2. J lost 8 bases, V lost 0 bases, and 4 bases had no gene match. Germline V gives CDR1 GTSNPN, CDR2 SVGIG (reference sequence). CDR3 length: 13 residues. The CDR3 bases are TGTGCCTGGAGTGTACGCCTAGCGGATGAGCAGTTCTTC. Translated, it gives CAWSVRLADEQFF.

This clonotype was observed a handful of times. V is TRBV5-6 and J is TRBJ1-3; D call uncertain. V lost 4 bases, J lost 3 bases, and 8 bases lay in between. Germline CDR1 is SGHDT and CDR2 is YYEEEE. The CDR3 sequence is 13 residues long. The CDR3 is CASSPVDGNTIYF. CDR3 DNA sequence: TGTGCCAGCAGCCCGGTGGATGGAAACACCATATATTTT.

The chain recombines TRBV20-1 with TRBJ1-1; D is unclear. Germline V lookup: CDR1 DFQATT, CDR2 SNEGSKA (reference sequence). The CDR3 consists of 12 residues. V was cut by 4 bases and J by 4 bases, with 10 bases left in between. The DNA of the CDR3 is TGCAGTGCTAATCCTTTGAGCACTGAAGCTTTCTTT. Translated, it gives CSANPLSTEAFF.

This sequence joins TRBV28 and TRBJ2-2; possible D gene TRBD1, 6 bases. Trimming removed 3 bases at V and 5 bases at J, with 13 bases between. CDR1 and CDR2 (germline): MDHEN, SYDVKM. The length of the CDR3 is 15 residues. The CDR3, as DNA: TGTGCCAGCAGTTTCCCGCGACAGGTGACCGGGGAGCTGTTTTTT. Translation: CASSFPRQVTGELFF.

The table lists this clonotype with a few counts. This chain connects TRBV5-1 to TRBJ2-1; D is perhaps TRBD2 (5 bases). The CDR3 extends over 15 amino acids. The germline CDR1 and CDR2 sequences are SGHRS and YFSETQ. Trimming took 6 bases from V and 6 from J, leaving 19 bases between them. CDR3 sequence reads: CASTLAWTPRNEQFF. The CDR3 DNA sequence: TGCGCCAGCACCCTGGCCTGGACTCCACGCAATGAGCAGTTCTTC.

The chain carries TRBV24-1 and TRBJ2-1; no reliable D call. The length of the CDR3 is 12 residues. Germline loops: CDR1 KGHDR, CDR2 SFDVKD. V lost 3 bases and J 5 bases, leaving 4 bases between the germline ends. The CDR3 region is CATSDLNNEQFF. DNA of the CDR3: TGTGCCACCAGTGATCTCAACAATGAGCAGTTCTTC.